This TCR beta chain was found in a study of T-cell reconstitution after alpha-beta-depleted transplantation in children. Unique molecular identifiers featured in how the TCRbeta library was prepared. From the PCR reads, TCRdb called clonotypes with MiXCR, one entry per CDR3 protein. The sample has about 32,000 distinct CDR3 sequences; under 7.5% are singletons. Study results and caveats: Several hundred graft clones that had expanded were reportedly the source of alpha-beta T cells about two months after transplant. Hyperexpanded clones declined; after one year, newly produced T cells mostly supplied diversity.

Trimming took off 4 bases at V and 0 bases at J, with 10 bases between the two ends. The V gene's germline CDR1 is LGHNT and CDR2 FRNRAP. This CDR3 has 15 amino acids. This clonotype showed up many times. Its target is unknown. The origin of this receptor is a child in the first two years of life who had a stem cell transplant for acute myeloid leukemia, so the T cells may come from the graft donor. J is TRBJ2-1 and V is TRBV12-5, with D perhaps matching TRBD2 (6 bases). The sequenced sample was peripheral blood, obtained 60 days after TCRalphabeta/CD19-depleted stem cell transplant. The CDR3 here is CASGSGLSSYNEQFF. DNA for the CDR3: TGTGCTAGTGGTTCCGGACTAAGCTCCTACAATGAGCAGTTCTTC. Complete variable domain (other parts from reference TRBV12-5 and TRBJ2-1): DARVTQTPRHKVTEMGQEVTMRCQPILGHNTVFWYRQTMMQGLELLAYFRNRAPLDDSGMPKDRFSAEMPDATLATLKIQPSEPRDSAVYFCASGSGLSSYNEQFFGPGTRLTVL.